A selection of T cell receptor beta chains follows, all from one sample in a study of blood T cells in healthy people across ages. TCRdb reprocessed the 5' RACE reads via MiXCR and lists one record per CDR3 protein. The sample shows about 1.8 million distinct CDR3 sequences, roughly 50% of them seen only once. Material for sequencing was blood. Source of these receptors: a woman in her 40s in good health. CDR3s include the opening cysteine and the closing phenylalanine or tryptophan. Each record gives: D gene, V gene, clone size, J gene, CDR3 protein, CDR3 DNA. The D gene is left open where the match is weak. A clone size is listed for some rows: how often the clone was seen (once, few, many), or a class if it is expanded.

>-|TRBV5-1|few|TRBJ2-4
CASSLTQTGLGSLNIQYF
TGCGCCAGCAGCCTTACCCAGACAGGACTTGGGTCCCTAAACATTCAGTACTTC
>-|TRBV5-6|few|TRBJ2-7
CASSFGFFGAGIYEQYF
TGTGCCAGCAGCTTTGGTTTCTTCGGGGCCGGGATTTACGAGCAGTACTTC
>TRBD1|TRBV27|few|TRBJ1-1
CASSPGTGGWEAFF
TGTGCCAGCAGTCCCGGGACAGGGGGCTGGGAAGCTTTCTTT
>-|TRBV7-2|-|TRBJ2-1
CASSPPRVGGEYNVQFF
TGTGCCAGCAGTCCTCCCCGAGTTGGTGGTGAATACAATGTGCAGTTCTTC
>-|TRBV13|few|TRBJ2-5
CASSVIPARQTQYF
TGTGCCAGCAGCGTTATCCCCGCGCGGCAGACCCAGTACTTC
>-|TRBV20-1|few|TRBJ1-6
CSARAGGVVSSPLHF
TGCAGTGCTAGAGCTGGCGGGGTCGTGTCTTCACCCCTCCACTTT
>TRBD2|TRBV6-5|many|TRBJ2-3
CASSRLAGVTDTQYF
TGTGCCAGCAGTCGACTAGCGGGGGTCACAGATACGCAGTATTTT
>-|TRBV4-3|-|TRBJ2-5
CASSQYNMLIRQETQYF
TGCGCCAGCAGCCAATATAACATGCTTATTCGGCAAGAGACCCAGTACTTC
>-|TRBV3-1|-|TRBJ1-2
CASSQDRAVYGYTF
TGTGCCAGCAGCCAAGATCGGGCAGTCTATGGCTACACCTTC
>-|TRBV7-9|few|TRBJ2-7
CASSPLLGTTPEQYF
TGTGCCAGCAGCCCCCTGCTAGGAACTACTCCGGAGCAGTACTTC
>TRBD1|TRBV6-1|-|TRBJ1-4
CASSVHGTVNEKLFF
TGTGCCAGCAGCGTCCATGGGACAGTTAATGAAAAACTGTTTTTT
>-|TRBV7-2|few|TRBJ2-5
CASNKARGATQETQYF
TGTGCCAGCAACAAGGCACGGGGGGCGACCCAAGAGACCCAGTACTTC
>TRBD2|TRBV3-1|-|TRBJ2-3
CASTRTSASLPDTQYF
TGTGCCAGCACCCGGACTAGCGCCTCCCTTCCAGATACGCAGTATTTT
>TRBD2|TRBV29-1|-|TRBJ2-1
CSVEDRSRGANNEQFF
TGCAGCGTCGAAGATCGTTCGCGGGGGGCCAACAATGAGCAGTTCTTC
>TRBD1|TRBV20-1|-|TRBJ2-7
CSARSDRANEQYF
TGCAGTGCTAGATCGGACAGGGCCAACGAGCAGTACTTC
>-|TRBV20-1|few|TRBJ2-3
CSAPRGGVADTQYF
TGCAGTGCCCCCCGCGGCGGGGTCGCAGATACGCAGTATTTT
>-|TRBV6-2/TRBV6-3|once|TRBJ2-5
CASSPRTENKQYF
TGTGCCAGCAGTCCCCGGACTGAGAATAAGCAGTACTTC
>-|TRBV6-2/TRBV6-3|-|TRBJ1-4
CASSYPQTRGEKLFF
TGTGCCAGCAGTTACCCCCAGACCAGGGGCGAAAAACTGTTTTTT
>TRBD1|TRBV29-1|few|TRBJ1-4
CSVQGTGYGKLFF
TGCAGCGTCCAAGGGACAGGGTACGGAAAACTGTTTTTT
>TRBD2|TRBV7-9|-|TRBJ2-2
CASSLSSGLAGSTGELFF
TGTGCCAGCAGCTTATCCTCAGGACTAGCGGGGAGCACCGGGGAGCTGTTTTTT
>TRBD2|TRBV29-1|-|TRBJ2-7
CSVTSGGAYNEQYF
TGCAGCGTTACAAGCGGGGGCGCCTACAATGAGCAGTACTTC
>-|TRBV29-1|many|TRBJ2-7
CSVVGQPSYEQYF
TGCAGCGTCGTTGGACAGCCCTCCTACGAGCAGTACTTC
>-|TRBV5-1|many|TRBJ2-1
CASSPGTASYNEQFF
TGCGCCAGCAGCCCCGGGACTGCGTCCTACAATGAGCAGTTCTTC
>TRBD1|TRBV10-3|-|TRBJ2-1
CAIRTGQHDEQFF
TGCGCCATCAGGACGGGACAGCACGATGAGCAGTTCTTC
>-|TRBV20-1|-|TRBJ1-2
CSARDESSGVYGYTF
TGCAGTGCTAGAGATGAATCATCGGGGGTGTATGGCTACACCTTC
>TRBD1|TRBV24-1|-|TRBJ1-1
CATRASGQEYTEAFF
TGTGCCACCAGGGCGAGCGGACAGGAGTACACTGAGGCTTTCTTT
>TRBD1|TRBV5-1|-|TRBJ2-3
CASSLAGQDTDTQYF
TGCGCCAGCAGCTTGGCGGGACAGGACACAGATACGCAGTATTTT
>TRBD1|TRBV4-3|-|TRBJ1-1
CASSQDQDRDTEAFF
TGCGCCAGCAGCCAAGACCAGGACAGGGATACTGAAGCTTTCTTT
>-|TRBV9|few|TRBJ2-1
CASSPTDEPYNEQFF
TGTGCCAGCAGCCCCACTGACGAACCTTACAATGAGCAGTTCTTC
>-|TRBV4-3|few|TRBJ2-3
CASSQDHRADTQYF
TGCGCCAGCAGCCAAGATCATAGGGCAGATACGCAGTATTTT
>-|TRBV5-1|-|TRBJ2-1
CASSFAGQLSDEQFF
TGCGCCAGCAGCTTTGCCGGACAACTCTCCGATGAGCAGTTCTTC
>TRBD1|TRBV24-1|-|TRBJ1-6
CATSNTPGQGLRAPLHF
TGTGCCACCAGCAACACACCGGGACAGGGATTGAGGGCACCCCTCCACTTT
>-|TRBV4-1|few|TRBJ2-6
CASSQYPEGMGSGANVLTF
TGCGCCAGCAGCCAGTACCCTGAGGGAATGGGGTCTGGGGCCAACGTCCTGACTTTC
>-|TRBV7-8|few|TRBJ2-7
CASSHYREAYEQYF
TGTGCCAGCAGCCACTACAGGGAGGCCTACGAGCAGTACTTC
>TRBD1|TRBV20-1|once|TRBJ2-3
CSGGQGGEDTQYF
TGCAGTGGAGGACAGGGGGGTGAGGATACGCAGTATTTT
>TRBD2|TRBV7-2|-|TRBJ2-3
CASSPQGLAGSTDTQYF
TGTGCCAGCAGCCCTCAAGGACTAGCGGGCAGCACAGATACGCAGTATTTT
>TRBD1|TRBV20-1|-|TRBJ2-7
CSAPGQGPHEQYF
TGCAGTGCTCCAGGACAGGGCCCCCACGAGCAGTACTTC
>TRBD2|TRBV4-3|-|TRBJ2-3
CASSPGLAGAFRAQYF
TGCGCCAGCAGCCCCGGACTAGCGGGGGCTTTTCGGGCGCAGTATTTT
>TRBD1|TRBV15|-|TRBJ1-2
CATSRRTGLTYGYTF
TGTGCCACCAGCAGAAGGACAGGGCTGACCTATGGCTACACCTTC
>-|TRBV20-1|-|TRBJ1-2
CSARDSGSPGHGYTF
TGCAGTGCTAGAGATAGCGGGTCCCCTGGGCATGGCTACACCTTC
>TRBD1|TRBV12-3/TRBV12-4|few|TRBJ2-1
CASSRTGGRSYNEQFF
TGTGCCAGCAGTCGGACAGGGGGCCGGTCCTACAATGAGCAGTTCTTC
>TRBD2|TRBV6-1|few|TRBJ2-3
CASSATSGGFTDTQYF
TGTGCCAGCAGTGCCACTAGCGGGGGGTTCACAGATACGCAGTATTTT
>TRBD1|TRBV20-1|-|TRBJ1-5
CSARDRAGGPMNQPQHF
TGCAGTGCTAGAGATCGGGCAGGGGGCCCGATGAATCAGCCCCAGCATTTT
>-|TRBV7-2|few|TRBJ2-7
CASSQKAYEQYF
TGTGCCAGCAGCCAGAAGGCCTACGAGCAGTACTTC
>-|TRBV11-2|-|TRBJ2-5
CASSSTKRIGTQYF
TGTGCCAGCAGCTCGACTAAAAGGATTGGGACCCAGTACTTC
>-|TRBV6-2/TRBV6-3|-|TRBJ2-3
CASSYSGDSGQYF
TGTGCCAGCAGTTACTCAGGGGACTCGGGGCAGTATTTT
>-|TRBV28|-|TRBJ1-5
CASSLLEVQPQHF
TGTGCCAGCAGTTTATTGGAGGTGCAGCCCCAGCATTTT
>-|TRBV4-1|-|TRBJ2-7
CASSQVSEGYNEQYF
TGCGCCAGCAGCCAAGTTTCGGAGGGATACAATGAGCAGTACTTC
>TRBD1|TRBV27|-|TRBJ1-2
CASRTTTGYGYTF
TGTGCCAGCAGGACAACGACAGGGTATGGCTACACCTTC
>-|TRBV15|-|TRBJ1-2
CATSAQTYGYTF
TGTGCCACCAGCGCACAAACTTATGGCTACACCTTC
>-|TRBV29-1|-|TRBJ1-5
CSAQGGTGGNQPQHF
TGCAGCGCGCAGGGTGGGACGGGTGGCAATCAGCCCCAGCATTTT